Presented here are 10 T cell receptor beta chains from one specimen sequenced in a study of T cell responses to AZD1222 COVID-19 vaccine. Sequencing used immunoSEQ multiplex PCR; TCRdb keeps in-frame clones, though not all of them. Of fewer than 130,000 clones in the sample, 87% are singletons; the top ten hold approximately 3%. The material sequenced was peripheral blood, taken on day 0 of AZD1222 vaccination. The receptors shown here come from an adult in good health.

The chain couples TRBV9 to TRBJ1-3, with D possibly TRBD1 on 6 matching bases. V was cut by 4 bases and J by 0 bases, with 14 bases left in between. This CDR3 has 16 amino acids. The germline V gene encodes CDR1 SGDLS and CDR2 YYNGEE. The DNA for the CDR3 is TGTGCCAGCAGCCTCCGGGACAAAAGCTCTGGAAACACCATATATTTT. It codes for CASSLRDKSSGNTIYF.

The J gene is TRBJ1-1, the V gene TRBV5-1, with unresolved D. The CDR3 contains 16 residues. Germline values: CDR1 SGHRS, CDR2 YFSETQ. Trimming removed 0 bases at V and 0 bases at J, with 12 bases between. The CDR3 region is CASSLASGAMNTEAFF. DNA for the CDR3: TGCGCCAGCAGCTTGGCCTCGGGAGCCATGAACACTGAAGCTTTCTTT.

The CDR3 protein is CASSQDLGRDEQFF. In DNA, the CDR3 is TGCGCCAGCAGCCAAGATCTGGGGAGGGATGAGCAGTTCTTC. The chain is built from TRBV4-3 and TRBJ2-1; 7 bases fit TRBD2. V was clipped by 0 bases and J by 8 bases; unmatched bases: 4. The germline CDR1 and CDR2 sequences are LGHNA and YSLEER. The CDR3 contains 14 residues.

This sequence joins TRBV28 and TRBJ1-2; 7 bases map to TRBD1. The germline V gene has CDR1 MDHEN and CDR2 SYDVKM. The CDR3 has 12 residues. V was clipped by 5 bases and J by 7 bases; unmatched bases: 4. CDR3 DNA sequence: TGTGCCAGCAGTGGAGGGGGCCGTGGCTACACCTTC. This sequence encodes CASSGGGRGYTF.

V usage is TRBV19 and J usage is TRBJ1-5; D is ambiguous. V was shortened by 10 bases and J by 9 bases, with 19 bases between the two germline ends. Germline V gene data show CDR1 as LNHDA and CDR2 as SQIVND (reference sequence). The CDR3 is 13 residues long. CDR3 residues: CATQDPPRGPQHF. The CDR3, as DNA: TGTGCCACCCAGGACCCACCCCGAGGGCCCCAGCATTTT.

The chain recombines TRBV12-3 or TRBV12-4 with TRBJ2-2; D possibly corresponds to TRBD1 (5 bases). The CDR3 spans 12 residues. Trimming removed 4 bases from V and 5 bases from J, with 5 bases in between. The CDR3 region has the DNA TGTGCCAGCAGTTCAGGGACCGGGGAGCTGTTTTTT. It translates to CASSSGTGELFF.

The chain has TRBV7-3 and TRBJ2-5; no firm D call. Trimming cost V 5 bases and J 5 bases, with 9 bases left between them. CDR1 is SGHTA, CDR2 FQGTGA, per germline. The CDR3 covers 12 residues. In DNA, the CDR3 is TGTGCCAGCAGCCGGCCCGGGGAGACCCAGTACTTC. Translated, it gives CASSRPGETQYF.

In regard to this clone: At the DNA level, this CDR3 is encoded by other sequences in the same sample as well. This chain uses TRBV7-2 with TRBJ2-7; D gene uncertain. Trimming left V 4 bases short and J 0 bases short, with 16 bases between. The CDR3 is 16 residues long. The germline V gene encodes CDR1 SGHTA and CDR2 FQGNSA. CDR3 residues: CASSSKGGVSSYEQYF. The DNA of the CDR3 is TGTGCCAGCAGCTCCAAAGGTGGAGTCAGCTCCTACGAGCAGTACTTC.

The chain uses TRBV6-6 and TRBJ2-3, with 7 bases that match TRBD2. V was pared by 5 bases and J by 1 base, with 12 bases of the junction left unmatched. The CDR3 contains 17 residues. From germline, CDR1 is MNHNY and CDR2 SVGAGI (reference sequence). For the CDR3, the DNA is TGTGCCAGCAGTCACCGCCCCTTACGGGGGGGCACAGATACGCAGTATTTT. Its translation: CASSHRPLRGGTDTQYF.

This chain uses TRBV19 with TRBJ2-2, with a possible D match to TRBD2 (6 bases). Trimming shortened V by 4 bases and J by 6 bases, and 15 bases separated the two germline ends. Germline CDR1 LNHDA, CDR2 SQIVND (reference sequence). The CDR3 runs to 15 residues. CDR3 sequence reads: CASSTLLASAGELFF. CDR3 sequence (DNA): TGTGCCAGTAGTACGCTGCTAGCGTCCGCCGGGGAGCTGTTTTTT.